The T cell receptor beta chain described here comes from a study of blood T cell repertoires in COVID-19. As processed by the authors: Estimation of nucleated cell counts relied on the amplification of reference gene primers. TCRdb's table, derived via immunoSEQ multiplex PCR, lists solely in-frame clones and lacks some. From that table come the V and J calls and clone size; the DNA was used to work out D and trimming. The data contain 100,000 to 150,000 clones, around 84% of them singletons. Losses at the gene ends were 4 bases for V and 4 bases for J; bases not matched to a gene: 5. Germline-derived CDR1 and CDR2 are SGDLS and YYNGEE. The CDR3 covers 15 residues.

The sequence came from a man between 35 and 55 years old with acute COVID-19. This chain links TRBV9 with TRBJ2-2, with 9 bases aligning to TRBD1. The sequencing input was PBMCs or T cells enriched from blood (not recorded which). Here the CDR3 reads CASSPRTGVTGELFF. The CDR3 DNA reads TGTGCCAGCAGCCCTCGGACAGGGGTCACCGGGGAGCTGTTTTTT.